Below are 23 T cell receptor beta chains sequenced from a single sample in a study of shared clonotypes between healthy human individuals. Clones were sequenced by immunoSEQ multiplex PCR, and TCRdb holds only the in-frame ones, with some missing. The sample includes some 470,000 clones, 76% of them seen just once. The sample comprised PBMCs. These receptors were collected from a woman aged 40 to 50 in good health. Some clones in this sample may be carry-over from other donors' samples.

This clone occurred a few times. Other DNA sequences in this specimen translate into the identical CDR3. This chain uses TRBV30 with TRBJ2-3; the D is unclear. Trimming removed 2 bases at V and 3 bases at J, with 6 bases between. Germline values: CDR1 GTSNPN, CDR2 SVGIG (reference sequence). There are 12 residues in the CDR3. The CDR3 region has the DNA TGTGCCTGGAGTCCCCCGACAGATACGCAGTATTTT. Protein product: CAWSPPTDTQYF.

The J gene is TRBJ2-7, the V gene TRBV5-1; a possible D gene is TRBD1 (6 bases). The CDR3 runs 13 residues. With 2 bases removed from V and 5 bases from J, the gap between germline ends came to 11 bases. CDR1 SGHRS and CDR2 YFSETQ come from the germline V gene. CDR3 amino acids: CASSLPPGDEQYF. The DNA of the CDR3 is TGCGCCAGCAGCTTACCCCCAGGGGACGAGCAGTACTTC.

In its sample, this clone was seen once. This chain connects TRBV6-1 to TRBJ1-3, with TRBD1 matching over 8 bases. The germline CDR1 and CDR2 sequences are MNHNS and SASEGT. J gave up 0 bases and V 2 bases, and 3 bases lay outside the gene matches. The CDR3 sequence is 16 residues long. CDR3 in DNA: TGTGCCAGCAGTGAACTTGGACAGGGCTCTGGAAACACCATATATTTT. Protein product: CASSELGQGSGNTIYF.

This clone appeared a single time. Distinct nucleotide sequences in the sample also encode this CDR3. The chain combines TRBV5-4 with TRBJ2-1; 13 bases match TRBD2. The J segment lost 5 bases and the V segment lost 2 bases, leaving 4 bases of the junction unmatched. This CDR3 is 16 amino acids long. Germline V CDR1 and CDR2: SGHNT, YYREEE (reference sequence). Here the CDR3 reads CASSLGGLAGNNEQFF. The CDR3 DNA sequence: TGTGCCAGCAGCTTAGGGGGACTAGCGGGAAACAATGAGCAGTTCTTC.

The CDR3 DNA sequence: TGTGCCAGCAGCCAAGAGTGGGAGGTAGCGGGATACAATGAGCAGTTCTTC. The encoded protein is CASSQEWEVAGYNEQFF. The gene calls are TRBV4-2 and TRBJ2-1; 8 bases are a match to TRBD2. The CDR3 is 17 amino acids. V was pared by 0 bases and J by 4 bases, with 8 bases of the junction left unmatched. Germline CDR1 and CDR2: LGHNA and YNFKEQ.

This clone was detected a few times. The rearrangement joins TRBV7-9 to TRBJ2-5; 7 bases are a match to TRBD2. In germline, CDR1 is SEHNR, CDR2 FQNEAQ (reference sequence). The CDR3 is 14 amino acids. Trimming took 5 bases from V and 5 from J; bases not matched to a gene: 8. For the CDR3, the DNA is TGTGCCAGCAGCCCGAGGGACGGGGGGGAGACCCAGTACTTC. Its translation: CASSPRDGGETQYF.

The table lists this clone with many counts. The chain recombines TRBV27 with TRBJ2-1, with D perhaps matching TRBD2 (6 bases). The V gene lost 3 bases and the J gene lost 2 bases, with 8 bases spanning the gap. This CDR3 is built from 14 residues. Germline V lookup: CDR1 MNHEY, CDR2 SMNVEV (reference sequence). CDR3 region: CASSFGGAYNEQFF. CDR3 sequence (DNA): TGTGCCAGCAGTTTTGGAGGGGCCTACAATGAGCAGTTCTTC.

The V and J genes are TRBV5-1 and TRBJ1-1, with a weak D call TRBD1 (5 bases). Trimming removed 4 bases from V and 1 base from J, with 11 bases in between. Germline CDR1 and CDR2: SGHRS and YFSETQ. The CDR3 sequence is 14 residues long. The CDR3 region is CASSPDGANTEAFF. The DNA of the CDR3 is TGCGCCAGCAGCCCTGACGGGGCGAACACTGAAGCTTTCTTT.

As regards this clone: This may arise from a read error, as a much more abundant clone is one base away. This chain connects TRBV6-5 to TRBJ2-7; 9 bases are a match to TRBD1. The CDR3 extends over 13 amino acids. V was pared by 5 bases and J by 2 bases, with 1 base of the junction left unmatched. Per the germline V gene, CDR1 is MNHEY and CDR2 is SVGAGI. In DNA form, the CDR3 reads TGTGCCAGCAGTGGGACAGGGACCTACGAGCAGTACTTC. Amino acid sequence: CASSGTGTYEQYF.

A note on this clone: Sequence at one end of the junction differs from germline and may be a read error. The identical CDR3 is also encoded by other nucleotide sequences in the sample. The genes are TRBV4-1 and TRBJ2-5; TRBD2 matches 7 bases. The length of the CDR3 is 18 residues. The germline V gene has CDR1 MGHRA and CDR2 YSYEKL. CDR3 amino acids: CAGSQESLAESLGETQYF. CDR3 in DNA: TGCGCCGGCAGCCAAGAGAGCCTAGCGGAATCCCTCGGGGAGACCCAGTACTTC.

A word on this clone: Its ends do not fully match the called genes, so a read error is possible. This chain links TRBV2 with TRBJ2-1; 7 bases are shared with TRBD2. CDR3 size: 13 residues. Germline V CDR1 and CDR2: SNHLY, FYNNEI. The CDR3 is CASKGTIVHERFF. The CDR3 DNA sequence: TGTGCCAGCAAGGGGACTATCGTTCATGAGCGGTTCTTC.

This clone was observed a handful of times. The rearrangement joins TRBV27 to TRBJ1-5; D might be TRBD1 (6 bases). CDR3 length: 13 residues. V was cut by 5 bases and J by 7 bases, with 12 bases left in between. Germline V gene data show CDR1 as MNHEY and CDR2 as SMNVEV (reference sequence). The CDR3 DNA reads as TGTGCCAGCAGTACGACAAGGGGGCAGCCCCAGCATTTT. The encoded protein is CASSTTRGQPQHF.

The chain has TRBV7-9 and TRBJ2-7, with D possibly being TRBD1 (5 bases). Germline V gives CDR1 SEHNR, CDR2 FQNEAQ (reference sequence). CDR3 length: 15 amino acids. Trimming cost V 6 bases and J 3 bases, with 18 bases left between them. The CDR3 here is CASSPGSFLDYEQYF. The CDR3 DNA reads as TGTGCCAGCAGTCCAGGGTCCTTCCTCGACTACGAGCAGTACTTC.

The chain employs TRBV5-6 and TRBJ2-3; D remains unclear. The CDR3 totals 13 residues. With 2 bases removed from V and 2 bases from J, the gap between germline ends came to 6 bases. Looked up from germline, CDR1 is SGHDT and CDR2 is YYEEEE. The CDR3 reads CASSLTPTDTQYF. The CDR3 region has the DNA TGTGCCAGCAGCTTAACCCCCACAGATACGCAGTATTTT.

The CDR3 DNA reads TGCGCCAGCAGCTACGCAACGGGAAACACCATATATTTT. Translating it yields CASSYATGNTIYF. V is TRBV5-1 and J is TRBJ1-3, with unresolved D. The CDR3 totals 13 residues. The V end was cut by 3 bases, the J end by 4 bases, with 8 bases between. Germline V lookup: CDR1 SGHRS, CDR2 YFSETQ.

The chain carries TRBV2 and TRBJ2-7, with TRBD2 matching over 14 bases. J gave up 3 bases and V 3 bases, and 1 base lay outside the gene matches. This CDR3 comprises 15 residues. The germline CDR1 and CDR2 sequences are SNHLY and FYNNEI. For the CDR3, the DNA is TGTGCCAGCAGTGAGGGACTAGCGGGAGTCTACGAGCAGTACTTC. Translation: CASSEGLAGVYEQYF.

The chain is built from TRBV30 and TRBJ2-1, with 8 bases matching TRBD2. CDR3 length: 16 amino acids. After removal of 1 base from V and 4 bases from J, the junction contained 9 bases not matched to a gene. The germline V gene has CDR1 GTSNPN and CDR2 SVGIG (reference sequence). CDR3 nucleotide sequence: TGTGCCTGGAGTGCCCTGGGACTAGGGAGATACAATGAGCAGTTCTTC. As protein: CAWSALGLGRYNEQFF.

The CDR3 spells CASGSRLAGGGEQYF. In nucleotides, the CDR3 is TGTGCCAGCGGATCGAGACTAGCGGGAGGCGGGGAGCAGTACTTC. The genes are TRBV2 and TRBJ2-7; 13 nucleotides line up with TRBD2. CDR3 size: 15 residues. V lost 8 bases, J lost 7 bases, and 11 bases stayed unmatched. CDR1 and CDR2 (germline): SNHLY, FYNNEI.

Regarding this clone: The same CDR3 arises from other DNA sequences in this sample as well. This CDR3 reads CASREQVGYTF. Written as DNA, the CDR3 is TGTGCCAGCAGAGAACAGGTTGGTTACACCTTC. The rearrangement joins TRBV6-1 to TRBJ1-2; D might be TRBD1 (5 bases). Germline loops: CDR1 MNHNS, CDR2 SASEGT. The CDR3 loop spans 11 amino acids. Trimming shortened V by 6 bases and J by 11 bases, and 13 bases separated the two germline ends.

V and J are TRBV28 and TRBJ1-3; tentative D call: TRBD1 (5 bases). This CDR3 is built from 16 residues. Trimming removed 4 bases at V and 1 base at J, with 14 bases between. Per the germline V gene, CDR1 is MDHEN and CDR2 is SYDVKM. The CDR3 reads CASSYGGGVSGNTIYF. The CDR3 region has the DNA TGTGCCAGCAGTTATGGGGGGGGAGTTTCTGGAAACACCATATATTTT.

The chain links TRBV19 to TRBJ2-3; D perhaps matches TRBD1 (6 bases). Per germline, CDR1 LNHDA and CDR2 SQIVND (reference sequence). The CDR3 is made up of 14 amino acids. V was clipped by 4 bases and J by 1 base, with 9 bases between them. Here the CDR3 reads CASSTRQGTDTQYF. The CDR3 DNA sequence: TGTGCCAGTAGTACTAGACAGGGCACAGATACGCAGTATTTT.

The J gene is TRBJ2-5, the V gene TRBV11-2; perhaps TRBD1 as D (6 bases). The CDR3 consists of 15 residues. Trimming shortened V by 5 bases and J by 5 bases, and 18 bases separated the two germline ends. Germline loops: CDR1 SGHAT, CDR2 FQNNGV. Here the CDR3 reads CASSPGQTTWETQYF. DNA of the CDR3: TGTGCCAGCAGCCCCGGACAGACGACCTGGGAGACCCAGTACTTC.

This clone was counted a few times. The same CDR3 arises from other DNA sequences in this sample as well. The rearrangement joins TRBV11-2 to TRBJ2-7; 9 bases match TRBD1. Germline loops: CDR1 SGHAT, CDR2 FQNNGV. The CDR3 is made up of 14 amino acids. V lost 6 bases and J lost 3; bases outside the gene matches: 6. The CDR3 protein is CASSRTDRGYEQYF. The DNA for the CDR3 is TGTGCCAGCAGTCGCACGGACAGGGGCTACGAGCAGTACTTC.